The rows below give T cell receptor beta chains drawn from one sample of a study of blood T cell repertoires in COVID-19. This table comes from immunoSEQ multiplex PCR, and its TCRdb copy is limited to in-frame clones, with some not included. Of a few hundred thousand clones listed, around 84% are singletons. The sequenced material came from peripheral blood. These TCRs come from a man aged 45 to 65 with acute or convalescent COVID-19. CDR3s include the opening cysteine and the closing phenylalanine or tryptophan. A D gene is named only where the DNA matches it firmly. Clone size, where shown, is once, few, many, or a class for clones that have expanded.

size: -
length: 19
V: TRBV27
D: -
J: TRBJ1-4
CDR3: CASSPIGLSRGRDNEKLFF
DNA: TGTGCCAGCAGTCCTATCGGCCTCTCCAGGGGAAGGGATAATGAAAAACTGTTTTTT

size: -
length: 15
V: TRBV6-4
D: -
J: TRBJ1-2
CDR3: CASRAYPGGSYGYTF
DNA: TGTGCCAGCAGGGCTTACCCCGGAGGGAGCTATGGCTACACCTTC

size: -
length: 16
V: TRBV19
D: TRBD1
J: TRBJ2-3
CDR3: CASSIGTGGIIDTQYF
DNA: TGTGCCAGTAGTATAGGGACAGGGGGAATTATAGATACGCAGTATTTT

size: -
length: 16
V: TRBV14
D: TRBD2
J: TRBJ2-3
CDR3: CASSQATGGFTDTQYF
DNA: TGTGCCAGCAGCCAAGCAACGGGGGGGTTCACAGATACGCAGTATTTT

size: -
length: 14
V: TRBV2
D: -
J: TRBJ1-5
CDR3: CATREGGHNQPQHF
DNA: TGTGCCACCCGAGAAGGGGGACACAATCAGCCCCAGCATTTT

size: -
length: 17
V: TRBV19
D: -
J: TRBJ1-5
CDR3: CASSYTSGTPPREPQHF
DNA: TGTGCCAGTAGTTATACCAGCGGGACACCCCCAAGGGAGCCCCAGCATTTT

size: once
length: 18
V: TRBV14
D: -
J: TRBJ2-3
CDR3: CASSQPRGIRLSTDTQYF
DNA: TGTGCCAGCAGCCAACCCCGGGGGATCCGGCTTAGCACAGATACGCAGTATTTT

size: -
length: 15
V: TRBV7-9
D: TRBD2
J: TRBJ2-3
CDR3: CASSLDAGGTDTQYF
DNA: TGTGCCAGCAGCTTAGATGCGGGGGGCACAGATACGCAGTATTTT

size: -
length: 16
V: TRBV5-8
D: TRBD1
J: TRBJ1-1
CDR3: CASSRAGTGGGTEAFF
DNA: TGTGCCAGCAGCCGTGCAGGGACAGGGGGTGGCACTGAAGCTTTCTTT

size: -
length: 14
V: TRBV9
D: TRBD1
J: TRBJ2-1
CDR3: CASSPGQGAREQFF
DNA: TGTGCCAGCAGCCCTGGCCAGGGGGCAAGGGAGCAGTTCTTC

size: -
length: 13
V: TRBV7-9
D: -
J: TRBJ1-2
CDR3: CASSLVGSTGYTF
DNA: TGTGCCAGCAGCTTAGTGGGCAGCACTGGCTACACCTTC

size: -
length: 17
V: TRBV15
D: TRBD2
J: TRBJ2-1
CDR3: CATSRDSRLAGVYEQFF
DNA: TGTGCCACCAGCAGAGATAGTAGGCTAGCGGGGGTTTATGAGCAGTTCTTC

size: -
length: 13
V: TRBV12-3/TRBV12-4
D: TRBD2
J: TRBJ2-7
CDR3: CASRLAGGREQYF
DNA: TGTGCCAGCAGACTAGCGGGGGGGCGAGAGCAGTACTTC

size: -
length: 15
V: TRBV27
D: TRBD1
J: TRBJ1-2
CDR3: CASSPQITDRAGYTF
DNA: TGTGCCAGCAGTCCCCAAATTACCGACAGGGCTGGCTACACCTTC

size: -
length: 16
V: TRBV12-5
D: -
J: TRBJ1-4
CDR3: CASGLVLDFGGEKLFF
DNA: TGTGCTAGTGGTTTGGTACTAGACTTCGGGGGTGAAAAACTGTTTTTT

size: -
length: 16
V: TRBV6-1
D: -
J: TRBJ1-5
CDR3: CASSERQFIGNQPQHF
DNA: TGTGCCAGCAGTGAACGACAGTTTATCGGGAATCAGCCCCAGCATTTT

size: -
length: 15
V: TRBV5-6
D: TRBD1
J: TRBJ1-5
CDR3: CASSLAHRGGQPQHF
DNA: TGTGCCAGCAGCTTGGCGCACAGGGGAGGTCAGCCCCAGCATTTT

size: once
length: 14
V: TRBV5-6
D: TRBD2
J: TRBJ2-7
CDR3: CASTVGGSSYEQYF
DNA: TGTGCCAGCACTGTGGGGGGGAGCTCCTACGAGCAGTACTTC

size: few
length: 14
V: TRBV6-5
D: TRBD1
J: TRBJ1-2
CDR3: CASRATGSGYGYTF
DNA: TGTGCCAGCAGAGCGACAGGGTCTGGCTATGGCTACACCTTC

size: once
length: 15
V: TRBV7-9
D: TRBD1
J: TRBJ1-2
CDR3: CASSSLGGPRYGYTF
DNA: TGTGCCAGCAGTTCGCTAGGGGGCCCCCGCTATGGCTACACCTTC

size: -
length: 15
V: TRBV3-1/TRBV3-2
D: -
J: TRBJ1-2
CDR3: CASSQEGRGNDGYTF
DNA: TGTGCCAGCAGCCAAGAAGGCAGGGGAAATGACGGCTACACCTTC

size: -
length: 15
V: TRBV11-2
D: TRBD1
J: TRBJ2-3
CDR3: CASSLVGTGVYTQYF
DNA: TGTGCCAGCAGCTTAGTCGGGACAGGGGTGTATACGCAGTATTTT

size: -
length: 15
V: TRBV6-1
D: TRBD2
J: TRBJ2-7
CDR3: CASSEKASGANEQYF
DNA: TGTGCCAGCAGTGAAAAAGCTAGCGGGGCTAACGAGCAGTACTTC

size: -
length: 16
V: TRBV2
D: -
J: TRBJ1-5
CDR3: CASSERRQVSGQPQHF
DNA: TGTGCCAGCAGTGAAAGGCGTCAAGTGAGCGGTCAGCCCCAGCATTTT

size: -
length: 17
V: TRBV5-1
D: -
J: TRBJ2-7
CDR3: CASSSSDSLALPYEQYF
DNA: TGCGCCAGCAGCTCCTCCGACAGTTTAGCCCTACCCTACGAGCAGTACTTC

size: -
length: 14
V: TRBV27
D: -
J: TRBJ1-5
CDR3: CASSLRQGLRPQHF
DNA: TGTGCCAGCAGTTTACGTCAGGGTCTTCGGCCCCAGCATTTT

size: -
length: 13
V: TRBV27
D: -
J: TRBJ1-2
CDR3: CASSLQGPYGYTF
DNA: TGTGCCAGCAGTCTGCAGGGTCCCTATGGCTACACCTTC

size: -
length: 14
V: TRBV30
D: -
J: TRBJ1-6
CDR3: CAWSTGGRGSPLHF
DNA: TGTGCCTGGTCGACAGGAGGAAGAGGCTCACCCCTCCACTTT

size: -
length: 15
V: TRBV5-1
D: -
J: TRBJ2-1
CDR3: CASSAGLERYNEQFF
DNA: TGCGCCAGCAGCGCGGGCCTCGAGAGGTACAATGAGCAGTTCTTC

size: once
length: 15
V: TRBV7-2
D: -
J: TRBJ1-3
CDR3: CASSVIGVSGNTIYF
DNA: TGTGCCAGCAGCGTAATCGGGGTTTCTGGAAACACCATATATTTT

size: -
length: 15
V: TRBV11-3
D: TRBD1
J: TRBJ2-1
CDR3: CASSLGQGSYNEQFF
DNA: TGTGCCAGCAGCTTAGGACAGGGTTCCTACAATGAGCAGTTCTTC

size: -
length: 13
V: TRBV6-5
D: -
J: TRBJ1-2
CDR3: CASTEPGDYGYTF
DNA: TGTGCCAGCACCGAACCGGGGGACTATGGCTACACCTTC

size: -
length: 15
V: TRBV4-1
D: TRBD1
J: TRBJ1-2
CDR3: CASSPGGIPRNGYTF
DNA: TGCGCCAGCAGCCCAGGGGGAATACCCAGAAATGGCTACACCTTC

size: -
length: 14
V: TRBV10-3
D: -
J: TRBJ1-6
CDR3: CAISSGPQNSPLHF
DNA: TGTGCCATCAGTTCAGGTCCACAAAATTCACCCCTCCACTTT

size: -
length: 16
V: TRBV5-3
D: -
J: TRBJ2-4
CDR3: CARRWGGFLTKNIQYF
DNA: TGTGCCAGAAGATGGGGCGGTTTCTTAACCAAAAACATTCAGTACTTC

size: -
length: 13
V: TRBV12-3/TRBV12-4
D: -
J: TRBJ1-2
CDR3: CASSHTGPSGYTF
DNA: TGTGCCAGCAGCCACACAGGGCCGAGCGGCTACACCTTC

size: -
length: 14
V: TRBV5-5
D: TRBD2
J: TRBJ2-7
CDR3: CASSSLRGAVEQYF
DNA: TGTGCCAGCAGTTCTCTGCGGGGGGCCGTCGAGCAGTACTTC

size: once
length: 15
V: TRBV6-1
D: TRBD1
J: TRBJ1-5
CDR3: CASSEGRGRNQPQHF
DNA: TGTGCCAGCAGTGAGGGCAGGGGGAGGAATCAGCCCCAGCATTTT

size: -
length: 15
V: TRBV2
D: -
J: TRBJ2-3
CDR3: CASSERQLSTDTQYF
DNA: TGTGCCAGCAGTGAGCGACAACTCAGCACAGATACGCAGTATTTT

size: -
length: 14
V: TRBV9
D: -
J: TRBJ1-1
CDR3: CASSLMIGGTEAFF
DNA: TGTGCCAGCAGCCTCATGATAGGGGGCACTGAAGCTTTCTTT

size: -
length: 15
V: TRBV18
D: TRBD1
J: TRBJ2-2
CDR3: CASSRDRADTGELFF
DNA: TGTGCCAGCTCACGGGACAGGGCGGACACCGGGGAGCTGTTTTTT

size: -
length: 15
V: TRBV7-2
D: -
J: TRBJ1-1
CDR3: CASSLGLERNTEAFF
DNA: TGTGCCAGCAGCTTAGGATTGGAGAGGAACACTGAAGCTTTCTTT

size: -
length: 15
V: TRBV28
D: TRBD2
J: TRBJ2-1
CDR3: CASRWRGGGRDEQFF
DNA: TGTGCCAGCAGATGGCGGGGGGGCGGACGAGATGAGCAGTTCTTC

size: -
length: 13
V: TRBV10-2
D: -
J: TRBJ1-5
CDR3: CASRAGHSQPQHF
DNA: TGCGCCAGCAGGGCCGGACATTCGCAGCCCCAGCATTTT

size: -
length: 15
V: TRBV5-6
D: TRBD1
J: TRBJ1-2
CDR3: CASSPRTGGSDGYTF
DNA: TGTGCCAGCAGCCCGCGGACAGGAGGATCAGATGGCTACACCTTC

size: -
length: 15
V: TRBV10-3
D: -
J: TRBJ1-2
CDR3: CAISEQGLSNYGYTF
DNA: TGTGCCATCAGTGAGCAGGGCCTATCTAACTATGGCTACACCTTC

size: -
length: 12
V: TRBV10-1
D: TRBD1
J: TRBJ1-2
CDR3: CASRDRAGGYTF
DNA: TGCGCCAGCAGGGACAGGGCAGGTGGCTACACCTTC

size: once
length: 14
V: TRBV7-2
D: -
J: TRBJ1-1
CDR3: CASRPGVGNTEAFF
DNA: TGTGCCAGCAGACCAGGGGTGGGGAACACTGAAGCTTTCTTT

size: -
length: 14
V: TRBV2
D: TRBD1
J: TRBJ1-5
CDR3: CASSWTGEYQPQHF
DNA: TGTGCCAGCAGTTGGACAGGGGAATACCAGCCCCAGCATTTT

size: -
length: 15
V: TRBV11-2
D: TRBD1
J: TRBJ2-1
CDR3: CASRSGTGVVNEQFF
DNA: TGTGCCAGCAGATCCGGGACAGGGGTAGTTAATGAGCAGTTCTTC

size: -
length: 15
V: TRBV25-1
D: TRBD1
J: TRBJ1-4
CDR3: CASTAKGAANEKLFF
DNA: TGTGCCAGCACTGCGAAGGGGGCGGCTAATGAAAAACTGTTTTTT

size: -
length: 15
V: TRBV2
D: -
J: TRBJ2-5
CDR3: CASRDDRYPQETQYF
DNA: TGTGCCAGCAGGGATGACAGGTACCCGCAAGAGACCCAGTACTTC

size: -
length: 16
V: TRBV5-4
D: -
J: TRBJ2-7
CDR3: CASSPGGTGSSYEQYF
DNA: TGTGCCAGCAGCCCGGGAGGGACAGGGTCCTCCTACGAGCAGTACTTC

size: -
length: 14
V: TRBV10-3
D: -
J: TRBJ1-1
CDR3: CAISEKGVNTEAFF
DNA: TGTGCCATCAGTGAGAAGGGAGTGAACACTGAAGCTTTCTTT